This T cell receptor beta chain was obtained from a study of T cells after yellow fever vaccination. Overall study findings and caveats: The study noted that FACS-sorted repertoires could contain abundant clonotypes contaminating from the bulk population. CD4 and CD8 compartments shared a small share of clonotypes.

The CDR3 has 13 amino acids. Germline CDR1 is LNHDA and CDR2 is SQIVND (reference sequence). Trimming took 5 bases from V and 3 from J; bases not matched to a gene: 3. TCRdb re-derived calls from the 5' RACE reads in MiXCR, one entry per CDR3 protein. The repertoire has under 200,000 distinct CDR3 sequences, approximately 11% of them found once; the top ten carry 35% to 45%. This clonotype came up a few times. No antigen is known for it. This sequence was found in a young man who received the YFV17D yellow fever vaccine. This chain uses TRBV19 with TRBJ2-5, with 7 bases identical to TRBD2. The sequencing used CD8+ T cells sorted from PBMCs, collected 15 days after the yellow fever booster vaccination. The chain's CDR3 is CASSASGEETQYF. CDR3 coding DNA: TGTGCCAGTAGTGCTAGCGGCGAAGAGACCCAGTACTTC.